A single sample is the source of the 30 T cell receptor beta chains below, sequenced in a study of T cells in Graves' hyperthyroidism and ophthalmopathy. Amplification of TCR beta CDR3 regions used RNA as the template. HTBI primers were used for first-round RT-PCR of the TCR CDR3. TCRdb reprocessed the multiplex PCR reads via MiXCR and lists one record per CDR3 protein. The sample lists 330,000 or so distinct CDR3 sequences, around a fifth seen once, with 35% to 45% in the top ten. The sequenced material came from blood. These receptors originate from a man in his fifties with Graves' ophthalmopathy.

This clonotype was counted a few times. V gene TRBV4-2 combines with J gene TRBJ2-1; 7 nucleotides align to TRBD2. Unmatched junction bases numbered 4, after V lost 0 bases and J lost 2 bases. The germline gives CDR1 LGHNA, CDR2 YNFKEQ. The CDR3 totals 16 residues. CDR3 residues: CASSQEAGETYNEQFF. CDR3 DNA sequence: TGTGCCAGCAGCCAAGAGGCGGGAGAGACCTACAATGAGCAGTTCTTC.

This clonotype was counted a single time. The J gene is TRBJ1-6, the V gene TRBV6-1; D unclear. The V end lost 1 base, the J end lost 6 bases, and 7 bases lay between the germline ends. The CDR3 contains 14 residues. In germline, CDR1 is MNHNS, CDR2 SASEGT. This CDR3 is CASSEEDPNSPLHF. In DNA, the CDR3 is TGTGCCAGCAGTGAAGAAGATCCTAATTCACCCCTCCACTTT.

This clonotype was found many times. The CDR3 protein is CASSFTGPTEAFF. The CDR3 bases are TGCGCCAGCAGCTTCACAGGGCCCACTGAAGCTTTCTTT. V and J are TRBV5-1 and TRBJ1-1; perhaps TRBD1 as D (6 bases). The CDR3 is 13 amino acids. CDR1 is SGHRS and CDR2 is YFSETQ in the germline V gene. V was clipped by 2 bases and J by 4 bases, with 9 bases between them.

This clonotype was seen many times. The genes are TRBV2 and TRBJ1-1, with 11 bases matching TRBD1. CDR1 is SNHLY and CDR2 is FYNNEI in the germline V gene. CDR3 length: 14 residues. The trim removed 6 bases at V and 1 base at J, leaving 1 base unmatched. CDR3 sequence: CASRDRGQNTEAFF. The CDR3 DNA follows: TGTGCCAGCAGGGACAGGGGGCAGAACACTGAAGCTTTCTTT.

This clonotype came up many times. This rearrangement joins TRBV27 to TRBJ2-3; 11 positions match TRBD2. J was trimmed by 0 bases and V by 9 bases; bases with no gene match: 2. The length of the CDR3 is 14 residues. Germline CDR1 MNHEY, CDR2 SMNVEV (reference sequence). The CDR3 coding sequence is TGTGCCAGACTAGCGGGAGCTAGCACAGATACGCAGTATTTT. As protein: CARLAGASTDTQYF.

This clonotype has only one observation. A much larger clone differs from this one at a single base, so this may be a read error. The chain links TRBV5-1 to TRBJ1-2, with 7 bases that match TRBD1. The CDR3 totals 15 residues. Germline V gene sequence: CDR1 SGHRS, CDR2 YFSETQ. Here the CDR3 reads CASREYRGDYYVYTF. The CDR3 DNA is TGCGCCAGCCGCGAATACAGGGGTGATTACTATGTCTACACCTTC.

This clonotype was seen ten or more times. The gene calls are TRBV11-2 and TRBJ2-3; 9 positions agree with TRBD2. CDR3 length: 15 residues. Per the germline V gene, CDR1 is SGHAT and CDR2 is FQNNGV. The ends lost 6 bases at V and 3 bases at J; junction bases unmatched: 7. The CDR3 region has the DNA TGTGCCAGCAGAAGAGCGGGAGGTGGAACAGATACGCAGTATTTT. This translates into CASRRAGGGTDTQYF.

This clonotype was counted ten times or more. The V call is TRBV5-1, the J call TRBJ1-2; the match to TRBD1 covers 8 bases. The trim removed 0 bases at V and 4 bases at J, leaving 5 bases unmatched. CDR1 and CDR2 from the germline V gene are SGHRS and YFSETQ. The CDR3 runs 15 residues. In nucleotides, the CDR3 is TGCGCCAGCAGCTTGGCCGGACAGGGTGGCTATGGCTACACCTTC. Residues: CASSLAGQGGYGYTF.

This clonotype showed up just a few times. This chain joins TRBV11-2 and TRBJ2-5; 13 bases align to TRBD2. The J segment lost 10 bases and the V segment lost 0 bases, leaving 5 bases of the junction unmatched. Germline assignment: CDR1 SGHAT and CDR2 FQNNGV. The CDR3 length is 15 residues. CDR3 sequence reads: CASSLDGLAGVGQYF. CDR3 DNA: TGTGCCAGCAGCTTAGATGGACTAGCGGGAGTGGGCCAGTACTTC. Drawing the rest from reference TRBV11-2 and TRBJ2-5, the complete variable domain is EAGVAQSPRYKIIEKRQSVAFWCNPISGHATLYWYQQILGQGPKLLIQFQNNGVVDDSQLPKDRFSAERLKGVDSTLKIQPAKLEDSAVYLCASSLDGLAGVGQYFGPGTRLLVL.

There are many counts of this clonotype. CDR3 protein: CASSYEGASNTEAFF. CDR3 nucleotides: TGTGCCAGCAGTTACGAGGGGGCTTCGAACACTGAAGCTTTCTTT. This chain uses TRBV6-5 with TRBJ1-1; 7 bases match TRBD1. Germline V gene data show CDR1 as MNHEY and CDR2 as SVGAGI. CDR3 length: 15 residues. The junction had 4 bases not matched to a gene; V was cut back by 2 bases and J by 1 base.

This clonotype came up many times. The chain is built from TRBV28 and TRBJ2-5; D unclear. The CDR3 contains 11 residues. Germline V gene lookup returns CDR1 MDHEN and CDR2 SYDVKM. Between the trimmed V and J ends, which lost 6 bases and 6 bases, there was a span of 8 bases. In nucleotides, the CDR3 is TGTGCCAGCAGGGACGACCAGACCCAGTACTTC. It translates to CASRDDQTQYF.

There are many counts of this clonotype. CDR3 sequence: CASSSNRRTSGRASTDTQYF. CDR3 sequence (DNA): TGTGCCAGCAGCTCGAACAGGAGGACTAGCGGGAGAGCAAGCACAGATACGCAGTATTTT. This rearrangement joins TRBV7-8 to TRBJ2-3, with 13 bases fitting TRBD2. V dropped 4 bases and J dropped 0; count of bases not matched to a gene: 13. Germline CDR1 is SGHVS and CDR2 is FQNEAQ. The CDR3 runs 20 residues.

This clonotype came up many times. The chain links TRBV5-1 to TRBJ2-1; possible D gene TRBD2, 7 bases. The V end lost 4 bases, the J end lost 7 bases, and 18 bases lay between the germline ends. The V gene's germline CDR1 is SGHRS and CDR2 YFSETQ. The CDR3 totals 15 residues. The CDR3 DNA sequence: TGCGCCAGCAGCCTGACGGGGGGCCCAGGGAATGAGCAGTTCTTC. Translated: CASSLTGGPGNEQFF.

This clonotype showed up many times. V is TRBV4-1 and J is TRBJ2-1, with D maybe TRBD2 (6 bases). With 2 bases removed from V and 9 bases from J, the gap between germline ends came to 14 bases. This CDR3 region has 14 residues. Germline assignment: CDR1 MGHRA and CDR2 YSYEKL. For the CDR3, the DNA is TGCGCCAGCAGCCAACCCATTAGCGGAGGTGAGCAGTTCTTC. Amino acids: CASSQPISGGEQFF.

This clonotype has a count of ten or more. The V gene is TRBV20-1, the J gene TRBJ2-3; no firm D call. V was trimmed by 2 bases and J by 5 bases, leaving 5 bases between them. Germline V gene data show CDR1 as DFQATT and CDR2 as SNEGSKA (reference sequence). The CDR3 runs 11 residues. The CDR3 spells CSARWGDTQYF. CDR3 in DNA: TGCAGTGCTAGATGGGGAGATACGCAGTATTTT.

The chain has TRBV11-3 and TRBJ1-5, with no clear D. V was clipped by 5 bases and J by 0 bases, with 14 bases between them. The CDR3 has 16 amino acids. Germline V gene lookup returns CDR1 SGHNT and CDR2 YENEEA. The CDR3 DNA follows: TGTGCCAGCAGCCTTACGGGCCCGGTTAGCAATCAGCCCCAGCATTTT. Encoded protein: CASSLTGPVSNQPQHF.

This clonotype was found a few times. The chain couples TRBV10-3 to TRBJ2-1, with D perhaps matching TRBD2 (5 bases). With 11 bases removed from V and 4 bases from J, the gap between germline ends came to 15 bases. Germline V gene data show CDR1 as ENHRY and CDR2 as SYGVKD. The CDR3 covers 13 residues. CDR3 in DNA: TGTGCCTCCCAAAGGGAGCTGTACAATGAGCAGTTCTTC. Translating gives CASQRELYNEQFF.

This clonotype was seen repeatedly, ten times or more. The chain joins TRBV30 to TRBJ1-2, with D possibly matching TRBD1 (5 bases). Per germline, CDR1 GTSNPN and CDR2 SVGIG (reference sequence). The CDR3 runs to 17 residues. V was pared by 3 bases and J by 3 bases, with 23 bases between. The CDR3 loop is CAWSSGPFGPPHYGYTF. CDR3 sequence (DNA): TGTGCCTGGAGCTCGGGACCCTTCGGCCCCCCTCACTATGGCTACACCTTC.

This clonotype was found a few times. The chain employs TRBV28 and TRBJ2-2, with TRBD1 matching over 9 bases. CDR3 length: 15 amino acids. The V and J ends lost 6 bases and 6 bases, in that order; junction bases with no gene match: 8. CDR1 MDHEN and CDR2 SYDVKM come from the germline V gene. The CDR3 coding sequence is TGTGCCAGCAGCCTCAAAACAGGGGGCCCCGGGGAGCTGTTTTTT. Protein product: CASSLKTGGPGELFF.

This sequence joins TRBV19 and TRBJ2-2, with TRBD2 as a possible D gene (6 bases). This CDR3 comprises 14 residues. Germline V gene data show CDR1 as LNHDA and CDR2 as SQIVND (reference sequence). Trimming removed 9 bases at V and 6 bases at J, with 17 bases between. For the CDR3, the DNA is TGTGCCAGACACCGGGACTCCCTCTCCGGGGAGCTGTTTTTT. Encoded protein: CARHRDSLSGELFF.

This clonotype was observed a few times. The gene calls are TRBV9 and TRBJ2-3; D ambiguous. Germline lookup yields CDR1 SGDLS and CDR2 YYNGEE. Trimming shortened V by 0 bases and J by 1 base, and 3 bases separated the two germline ends. The CDR3 runs 13 residues. In DNA, the CDR3 is TGTGCCAGCAGCGTAGCCGGCACAGATACGCAGTATTTT. Translation gives CASSVAGTDTQYF. Full variable domain (remainder filled in from reference TRBV9 and TRBJ2-3): DSGVTQTPKHLITATGQRVTLRCSPRSGDLSVYWYQQSLDQGLQFLIQYYNGEERAKGNILERFSAQQFPDLHSELNLSSLELGDSALYFCASSVAGTDTQYFGPGTRLTVL.

This clonotype has a count of ten or more. The rearrangement joins TRBV7-8 to TRBJ2-1; D uncertain. CDR3 size: 15 residues. Germline V gives CDR1 SGHVS, CDR2 FQNEAQ. Trimming removed 0 bases at V and 0 bases at J, with 6 bases between. The CDR3 region has the DNA TGTGCCAGCAGCTTAGCTTGGGGCTCCTACAATGAGCAGTTCTTC. Residues: CASSLAWGSYNEQFF.

This rearrangement joins TRBV12-3 or TRBV12-4 to TRBJ2-7; possibly TRBD1 for D (5 bases). This CDR3 region has 13 residues. Trimming cost V 2 bases and J 7 bases, with 12 bases left between them. The CDR3 reads CASSLKGDGEQYF. The CDR3 region has the DNA TGTGCCAGCAGTTTAAAAGGGGATGGGGAGCAGTACTTC.

In its sample, this clonotype was seen a few times. The chain joins TRBV24-1 to TRBJ2-1; 11 positions agree with TRBD2. Losses at the gene ends were 7 bases for V and 6 bases for J; bases not matched to a gene: 7. The germline CDR1 and CDR2 sequences are KGHDR and SFDVKD. The CDR3 spans 15 residues. This CDR3 is CATRATSGSGNEQFF. In DNA, the CDR3 is TGTGCCACCAGGGCAACTAGCGGGAGTGGCAATGAGCAGTTCTTC.

This clonotype was counted ten times or more. The chain uses TRBV12-3 or TRBV12-4 and TRBJ1-2; no firm D call. The CDR3 totals 12 residues. Trimming took 1 base from V and 7 from J, leaving 7 bases between them. CDR3 nucleotide sequence: TGTGCCAGCAGTTTAGGAGTCCGTGGCTACACCTTC. This translates into CASSLGVRGYTF.

The chain joins TRBV5-5 to TRBJ2-1; 7 nucleotides match TRBD2. The CDR3 contains 15 residues. V lost 0 bases to trimming and J lost 12 bases; unmatched junction nucleotides: 12. Germline CDR1 reads SGHKS; CDR2 reads YYEKEE (reference sequence). The CDR3 loop is CASSLGPSGGGWQFF. In DNA form, the CDR3 reads TGTGCCAGCAGCTTGGGTCCTAGCGGCGGAGGGTGGCAGTTCTTC.

This clonotype showed up many times. CDR3: CASSFGESATNEKLFF. DNA of the CDR3: TGTGCCAGCAGCTTTGGGGAATCGGCAACTAATGAAAAACTGTTTTTT. The chain carries TRBV7-8 and TRBJ1-4; D remains unclear. CDR3 length equals 16 residues. Germline V CDR1 and CDR2: SGHVS, FQNEAQ. V was clipped by 3 bases and J by 0 bases, with 11 bases between them.

This clonotype was detected many times. The genes are TRBV12-3 or TRBV12-4 and TRBJ1-1, with a weak D call TRBD1 (6 bases). The CDR3 is 14 residues long. Trimming removed 7 bases from V and 1 base from J, with 13 bases in between. The CDR3 DNA sequence: TGTGCCAGCACCACTCCGGGGGCGAACACTGAAGCTTTCTTT. Translating it yields CASTTPGANTEAFF.

As for this clonotype: With a much larger clone just one base away, this may be a read error. The chain recombines TRBV3-1 with TRBJ1-1; no definite D call. The CDR3 extends over 13 amino acids. Germline values: CDR1 LGHDT, CDR2 YNNKEL (reference sequence). As DNA, the CDR3 is TGTGCCAGCAGCCAAGATGTCGGTCGTCTGGCTCTCTTT. Protein: CASSQDVGRLALF.

This clonotype has more than one count but fewer than ten. The junction and the germline gene differ at one end; a read error may be behind it. The chain joins TRBV20-1 to TRBJ2-7, with 8 positions matching TRBD2. The length of the CDR3 is 16 residues. Per germline, CDR1 DFQATT and CDR2 SNEGSKA (reference sequence). CDR3 in DNA: TGCAGTACTAGAGATTTATTGCGGGGGGCGGCCTACGAGCAGTACTTC. Protein product: CSTRDLLRGAAYEQYF.